One and the same sample provided the 14 T cell receptor beta chains below, sequenced in a study of technical replicates of blood from a handful of donors (dated by TCRdb to the late 2010s). The library was built by means of the immunoSEQ multiplex PCR assay. Held by TCRdb, this immuneACCESS table contains in-frame sequences only and omits some clones. Under half of the omission traces to an unresolved V gene where checked; the cause of the rest is unknown. The table for this sample lists 50,000 to 75,000 clones; around 93% of them were counted only once. The top ten clonotypes cover approximately 4.2% of the sample. Sequenced: PBMCs. These receptors were obtained from a human donor in good health. Some clones in this sample may be carry-over from other donors' samples.

The chain combines TRBV29-1 with TRBJ1-1; TRBD1 agrees at 8 bases. CDR3 length equals 13 residues. Germline-derived CDR1 and CDR2 are SQVTM and ANQGSEA. The J segment lost 7 bases and the V segment lost 8 bases, leaving 12 bases of the junction unmatched. The CDR3 here is CSSRGDRRIEAFF. CDR3 bases: TGCAGCTCAAGGGGGGACAGGAGGATTGAAGCTTTCTTT.

The J gene is TRBJ2-2, the V gene TRBV4-3; TRBD2 matches at 7 bases. CDR1 LGHNA and CDR2 YSLEER come from the germline V gene. J was trimmed by 4 bases and V by 0 bases; bases with no gene match: 8. The CDR3 has 17 amino acids. Here the CDR3 reads CASSQEGPAGRTGELFF. For the CDR3, the DNA is TGCGCCAGCAGCCAAGAAGGCCCAGCGGGGCGCACCGGGGAGCTGTTTTTT.

The chain is built from TRBV7-2 and TRBJ2-7, with D maybe TRBD1 (8 bases). CDR1 and CDR2 (germline): SGHTA, FQGNSA. The V end was cut by 5 bases, the J end by 4 bases, with 18 bases between. The CDR3 covers 15 residues. The DNA for the CDR3 is TGTGCCAGCAGCGGGGGGGGACAGGAGCCTTACGAGCAGTACTTC. It yields the protein CASSGGGQEPYEQYF.

The chain links TRBV5-1 to TRBJ2-7; tentatively, D is TRBD2 (5 bases). Germline V lookup: CDR1 SGHRS, CDR2 YFSETQ. V was shortened by 2 bases and J by 2 bases, with 8 bases between the two germline ends. The CDR3 totals 13 residues. CDR3 bases: TGCGCCAGCAGCTTCGACGGGACCTACGAGCAGTACTTC. The encoded protein is CASSFDGTYEQYF.

This chain links TRBV6-5 with TRBJ1-4; weak D call: TRBD1 (6 bases). From germline, CDR1 is MNHEY and CDR2 SVGAGI. V lost 7 bases to trimming and J lost 5 bases, with 11 bases between them. This CDR3 is built from 13 residues. The CDR3: CASTHGQNEKLFF. Here the CDR3 DNA reads TGTGCCAGCACCCACGGACAGAATGAAAAACTGTTTTTT.

The rearrangement links TRBV11-1 to TRBJ2-2; 10 nucleotides match TRBD1. The CDR3 extends over 15 amino acids. Per germline, CDR1 SGHAT and CDR2 FQDESV (reference sequence). V gave up 8 bases and J gave up 6 bases; unmatched junction bases: 9. The CDR3: CASGDRGQEAGELFF. The CDR3 DNA reads as TGTGCCAGCGGCGACAGGGGGCAGGAGGCCGGGGAGCTGTTTTTT.

V is TRBV19 and J is TRBJ1-4, with 10 positions matching TRBD1. The CDR3 spans 14 residues. The germline V gene encodes CDR1 LNHDA and CDR2 SQIVND (reference sequence). The CDR3 sequence: CATKRTGGNEKLFF. CDR3 in DNA: TGTGCAACTAAGCGGACAGGGGGGAATGAAAAACTGTTTTTT.

V and J are TRBV29-1 and TRBJ2-3; 7 bases map to TRBD1. Trimming removed 3 bases from V and 7 bases from J; junction bases left unmatched: 16. Germline CDR1 and CDR2: SQVTM and ANQGSEA. This CDR3 contains 16 residues. Here the CDR3 reads CSVEGSTKGALNTQYF. The DNA of the CDR3 is TGCAGCGTTGAGGGCTCCACGAAGGGGGCCCTCAATACGCAGTATTTT.

The DNA for the CDR3 is TGTGCCAGCAGCCTGATTCGTGGCGGGATCTCAACTGGGGCCAACGTCCTGACTTTC. This codes for CASSLIRGGISTGANVLTF. The genes are TRBV7-9 and TRBJ2-6; D possibly corresponds to TRBD2 (6 bases). CDR1 SEHNR and CDR2 FQNEAQ come from the germline V gene (reference sequence). CDR3 length: 19 amino acids. Trimming shortened V by 5 bases and J by 2 bases, and 22 bases separated the two germline ends.

This clone was counted once. This rearrangement joins TRBV29-1 to TRBJ2-3; 8 bases are a match to TRBD2. The length of the CDR3 is 17 residues. Unmatched junction bases numbered 17, after V lost 4 bases and J lost 5 bases. Per germline, CDR1 SQVTM and CDR2 ANQGSEA. CDR3 protein: CSVVFDSGGPGVDTQYF. The CDR3 DNA reads TGCAGCGTTGTGTTCGACTCGGGAGGGCCGGGAGTAGATACGCAGTATTTT.

V usage is TRBV9 and J usage is TRBJ2-4; a possible D gene is TRBD1 (5 bases). The CDR3 has 13 residues. Trimming cost V 0 bases and J 5 bases, with 6 bases left between them. From germline, CDR1 is SGDLS and CDR2 YYNGEE. The CDR3 coding sequence is TGTGCCAGCAGCGTAGGGGGCCAAAACATTCAGTACTTC. This gives the protein CASSVGGQNIQYF.

The chain has TRBV18 and TRBJ2-4, with 8 bases matching TRBD1. This CDR3 is 16 amino acids long. The J segment lost 0 bases and the V segment lost 6 bases, leaving 7 bases of the junction unmatched. Germline loops: CDR1 KGHSH, CDR2 LQKENI. In nucleotides, the CDR3 is TGTGCCAGCTCGCCCGGGGACAGGCTAGCCAAAAACATTCAGTACTTC. Translation gives CASSPGDRLAKNIQYF. Full variable domain (missing parts from reference TRBV18 and TRBJ2-4): NAGVMQNPRHLVRRRGQEARLRCSPMKGHSHVYWYRQLPEEGLKFMVYLQKENIIDESGMPKERFSAEFPKEGPSILRIQQVVRGDSAAYFCASSPGDRLAKNIQYFGAGTRLSVL.

This sequence joins TRBV11-1 and TRBJ2-5; TRBD1 agrees at 9 bases. CDR3 size: 16 residues. Germline V gene data show CDR1 as SGHAT and CDR2 as FQDESV (reference sequence). V shed 2 bases and J 4 bases; nucleotides not matched to a gene: 8. CDR3 coding DNA: TGTGCCAGCAGCTTATCCCGGGACAGGGATATAGAGACCCAGTACTTC. Its translation is CASSLSRDRDIETQYF.

The chain couples TRBV10-3 to TRBJ2-7; TRBD1 aligns across 11 bases. V lost 3 bases, J lost 2 bases, and 3 bases stayed unmatched. The CDR3 spans 15 residues. Per germline, CDR1 ENHRY and CDR2 SYGVKD. CDR3 bases: TGTGCCATCAGTGATGGGACAGGGGGGCCCTACGAGCAGTACTTC. Translated, it gives CAISDGTGGPYEQYF.